A selection of T cell receptor beta chains follows, all from one sample in a study of shared clonotypes between healthy human individuals. Generated by immunoSEQ multiplex PCR, the TCRdb table keeps only in-frame clones and is missing some. The sample has 2 million to 2.5 million clones; approximately 95% are singletons. Sequencing was performed on naive CD4+ T cells sorted from blood. The receptors here all came from a man aged 18 to 30 in good health. The CDR3 runs from the conserved cysteine through the conserved F or W. A D gene is named only where the DNA matches it firmly. Part of the rows lack a size; the others show once, few, many or a class for expanded clones.

V gene: TRBV18; D gene: -; clone size: -; J gene: TRBJ1-1; CDR3 DNA: TGTGCCAGCGCGATCGGACTGATGAACACTGAAGCTTTCTTT; CDR3 protein: CASAIGLMNTEAFF
V gene: TRBV19; D gene: -; clone size: -; J gene: TRBJ2-7; CDR3 DNA: TGTGCCAGTAGTGGCGGGGCCTCCGGTGGGGTCTACGAGCAGTACTTC; CDR3 protein: CASSGGASGGVYEQYF
V gene: TRBV6-1; D gene: TRBD1; clone size: -; J gene: TRBJ2-3; CDR3 DNA: TGTGCCAGCAGGACCGGGACAGCCTACACAGATACGCAGTATTTT; CDR3 protein: CASRTGTAYTDTQYF
V gene: TRBV18; D gene: -; clone size: -; J gene: TRBJ1-3; CDR3 DNA: TGTGCCAGCTCACCACAGGGTGGTTCTGGAAACACCATATATTTT; CDR3 protein: CASSPQGGSGNTIYF
V gene: TRBV7-9; D gene: -; clone size: -; J gene: TRBJ2-2; CDR3 DNA: TGTGCCAGCAGCTTAAGGACGGAGGGGGAGCTGTTTTTT; CDR3 protein: CASSLRTEGELFF
V gene: TRBV20-1; D gene: -; clone size: -; J gene: TRBJ1-2; CDR3 DNA: TGCAGTGCTAGAGCCGGGGATGGCTACACCTTC; CDR3 protein: CSARAGDGYTF
V gene: TRBV10-3; D gene: -; clone size: -; J gene: TRBJ2-5; CDR3 DNA: TGTGCCATCAGTGAAAAACGCCCGGGCGGAGAGACCCAGTACTTC; CDR3 protein: CAISEKRPGGETQYF
V gene: TRBV19; D gene: -; clone size: -; J gene: TRBJ2-3; CDR3 DNA: TGTGCCAGTAGTAATCCGACAGATACGCAGTATTTT; CDR3 protein: CASSNPTDTQYF
V gene: TRBV5-1; D gene: -; clone size: -; J gene: TRBJ2-1; CDR3 DNA: TGCGCCAGCAGCGGTACGGCCCCCTACAATGAGCAGTTCTTC; CDR3 protein: CASSGTAPYNEQFF
V gene: TRBV5-8; D gene: -; clone size: -; J gene: TRBJ2-2; CDR3 DNA: TGTGCCAGCAGCTTGGTCCGGACAGCCACGAACACCGGGGAGCTGTTTTTT; CDR3 protein: CASSLVRTATNTGELFF
V gene: TRBV7-2; D gene: TRBD1; clone size: -; J gene: TRBJ2-7; CDR3 DNA: TGTGCCAGCAGCCCAGATGGACAGGGGGCCTACGAGCAGTACTTC; CDR3 protein: CASSPDGQGAYEQYF
V gene: TRBV6-5; D gene: -; clone size: -; J gene: TRBJ1-3; CDR3 DNA: TGTGCCAGCAGTTACTCGCAGGGGACAGGAAACACCATATATTTT; CDR3 protein: CASSYSQGTGNTIYF
V gene: TRBV7-2; D gene: TRBD2; clone size: -; J gene: TRBJ2-7; CDR3 DNA: TGTGCCAGCAGCTTTTTCACTAGCGGTCGCTACGAGCAGTACTTC; CDR3 protein: CASSFFTSGRYEQYF
V gene: TRBV11-3; D gene: -; clone size: -; J gene: TRBJ1-1; CDR3 DNA: TGTGCCAGCAGCTTAAATCCGGGGATTGAAGCTTTCTTT; CDR3 protein: CASSLNPGIEAFF
V gene: TRBV6-5; D gene: TRBD1; clone size: -; J gene: TRBJ2-2; CDR3 DNA: TGTGCCAGCACTTTAAGCCGACAGGGGAGCGGGGAGCTGTTTTTT; CDR3 protein: CASTLSRQGSGELFF
V gene: TRBV12-5; D gene: -; clone size: -; J gene: TRBJ1-1; CDR3 DNA: TGTGCTAGTGGTTTGGTTCCGAACACTGAAGCTTTCTTT; CDR3 protein: CASGLVPNTEAFF
V gene: TRBV5-1; D gene: TRBD1; clone size: few; J gene: TRBJ2-7; CDR3 DNA: TGCGCCAGCAGCCACGGACAGGGGGCCTACGAGCAGTACTTC; CDR3 protein: CASSHGQGAYEQYF